The 14 T cell receptor beta chains in this list originate from one sample, sequenced in a study of technical replicates of blood from a handful of donors. Profiled with immunoSEQ multiplex PCR; TCRdb holds only in-frame clones, not every one. The sample includes tens of thousands of clones, roughly nine tenths of them seen just once. Sequences were obtained from PBMCs. Receptors were obtained from a human donor in good health. Some clones in this sample may be carry-over from other donors' samples.

The rearrangement links TRBV7-2 to TRBJ2-1; 10 bases line up with TRBD2. CDR1 is SGHTA and CDR2 is FQGNSA in the germline V gene. The CDR3 is 15 amino acids. Losses at the gene ends were 0 bases for V and 6 bases for J; bases not matched to a gene: 2. The chain's CDR3 is CASSLAASGGNEQFF. The CDR3 DNA follows: TGTGCCAGCAGCTTAGCGGCTAGCGGGGGCAATGAGCAGTTCTTC.

V usage is TRBV5-8 and J usage is TRBJ2-7, with D possibly being TRBD2 (6 bases). Germline V gene sequence: CDR1 SGHTS, CDR2 YDEGEE. The ends were cut back, 5 bases at V and 4 bases at J, with 31 bases in the middle. The length of the CDR3 is 19 residues. The CDR3 nucleotides are TGTGCCAGCAGTCGGAGGGGCTTGGGTCTGGATATCAGGATATACGAGCAGTACTTC. This translates into CASSRRGLGLDIRIYEQYF.

The chain carries TRBV18 and TRBJ1-2; 10 positions match TRBD1. Germline V lookup: CDR1 KGHSH, CDR2 LQKENI. V lost 6 bases and J lost 5; bases outside the gene matches: 6. The CDR3 is made up of 14 amino acids. CDR3 loop: CASSQLDRGYGYTF. In DNA, the CDR3 is TGTGCCAGCTCTCAGCTGGACAGGGGGTATGGCTACACCTTC.

The V gene is TRBV7-2, the J gene TRBJ2-2, with 10 nucleotides matching TRBD1. The CDR3 covers 17 residues. The germline V gene encodes CDR1 SGHTA and CDR2 FQGNSA. The V segment lost 1 base and the J segment 3 bases; nucleotides outside the gene matches: 5. CDR3 in amino acids: CASSLVGGTGDTGELFF. In nucleotides, the CDR3 is TGTGCCAGCAGCTTAGTGGGGGGGACAGGGGACACCGGGGAGCTGTTTTTT.

The chain is built from TRBV19 and TRBJ2-5; D might be TRBD1 (5 bases). The ends were cut back, 4 bases at V and 5 bases at J, with 14 bases in the middle. The germline CDR1 and CDR2 sequences are LNHDA and SQIVND (reference sequence). The length of the CDR3 is 14 residues. Here the CDR3 DNA reads TGTGCCAGTAGTACTGGGCAGGGCCAGGAGACCCAGTACTTC. Translating it yields CASSTGQGQETQYF.

The chain employs TRBV10-3 and TRBJ2-7; D is uncertain. This CDR3 comprises 14 residues. Per the germline V gene, CDR1 is ENHRY and CDR2 is SYGVKD. Trimming cost V 5 bases and J 0 bases, with 11 bases left between them. CDR3 sequence: CAISLNSLSYEQYF. CDR3 nucleotide sequence: TGTGCCATCAGTCTTAATTCCCTCTCCTACGAGCAGTACTTC.

The gene calls are TRBV25-1 and TRBJ2-3, with 9 positions matching TRBD1. This CDR3 has 15 amino acids. Trimming cost V 6 bases and J 4 bases; bases outside gene matches: 8. The germline V gene encodes CDR1 MGHDK and CDR2 SYGVNS. The CDR3 DNA reads TGTGCCAGCAGCCGCGGGACAGGGATAGCAGATACGCAGTATTTT. Amino acids: CASSRGTGIADTQYF.

This clone was counted between two and nine times. This chain joins TRBV4-3 and TRBJ1-4, with 9 bases aligning to TRBD1. Germline assignment: CDR1 LGHNA and CDR2 YSLEER. CDR3 size: 17 residues. V trimming: 4 bases; J trimming: 8 bases; junction bases outside the gene matches: 14. The CDR3 nucleotides are TGCGCCAGCAGCCTCATAGGTCCCGGGACAGGGTCCGAAAAACTGTTTTTT. Amino acid sequence: CASSLIGPGTGSEKLFF.

The V and J genes are TRBV21-1 and TRBJ2-5; the table's D call TRBD1 went unverified against the DNA. TRBV21-1 is labeled a pseudogene. This CDR3 region has 14 residues. The DNA of the CDR3 is TGTGCCAGCAGTAATCCGCAGGGGAAAGAGACCCAGTACTTC. Its translation is CASSNPQGKETQYF.

The chain has TRBV15 and TRBJ2-6; TRBD1 matches 7 bases. This CDR3 is 17 amino acids long. The germline V gene has CDR1 LNHNV and CDR2 YYDKDF (reference sequence). Trimming at V came to 10 bases and at J to 0 bases, leaving 12 bases not matched to a gene. CDR3: CAIKTGPDYSGANVLTF. The CDR3 DNA reads TGTGCCATCAAGACAGGGCCGGATTACTCTGGGGCCAACGTCCTGACTTTC.

The chain joins TRBV5-4 to TRBJ2-3; 10 bases fit TRBD2. CDR3 size: 15 residues. The V gene's germline CDR1 is SGHNT and CDR2 YYREEE (reference sequence). Unmatched junction bases numbered 6, after V lost 4 bases and J lost 4 bases. As DNA, the CDR3 is TGTGCCAGCAGCAAGGTTAGCGGGAGGTCAGATACGCAGTATTTT. Translating it yields CASSKVSGRSDTQYF.

Many counts were recorded for this clone. V and J are TRBV4-1 and TRBJ1-2; D may be TRBD1 (5 bases). Trimming stripped 5 bases from V and 3 bases from J, with 22 bases between. The germline V gene encodes CDR1 MGHRA and CDR2 YSYEKL. CDR3 length: 17 amino acids. CDR3 bases: TGCGCCAGCAGCTTCGACGGGTGGGGGGAAGCGGACTATGGCTACACCTTC. It codes for CASSFDGWGEADYGYTF.

J is TRBJ2-1 and V is TRBV7-2; 9 positions match TRBD1. With 2 bases clipped from V and 9 bases from J, the junction kept 5 bases outside the gene matches. Germline lookup yields CDR1 SGHTA and CDR2 FQGNSA. The CDR3 contains 14 residues. The CDR3 protein is CASSLLGQGGEQFF. CDR3 sequence (DNA): TGTGCCAGCAGCTTATTGGGACAGGGTGGTGAGCAGTTCTTC.

CDR3 in DNA: TGCGCCAGCAGTGAGTACCAGGGTTACGGCTACACCTTC. Its protein product is CASSEYQGYGYTF. The genes are TRBV10-1 and TRBJ1-2; D might be TRBD1 (5 bases). CDR1 and CDR2 from the germline V gene are WNHNN and SYGVQD (reference sequence). Deletions cut 1 base from V and 8 bases from J, with 11 bases between. The CDR3 spans 13 residues.